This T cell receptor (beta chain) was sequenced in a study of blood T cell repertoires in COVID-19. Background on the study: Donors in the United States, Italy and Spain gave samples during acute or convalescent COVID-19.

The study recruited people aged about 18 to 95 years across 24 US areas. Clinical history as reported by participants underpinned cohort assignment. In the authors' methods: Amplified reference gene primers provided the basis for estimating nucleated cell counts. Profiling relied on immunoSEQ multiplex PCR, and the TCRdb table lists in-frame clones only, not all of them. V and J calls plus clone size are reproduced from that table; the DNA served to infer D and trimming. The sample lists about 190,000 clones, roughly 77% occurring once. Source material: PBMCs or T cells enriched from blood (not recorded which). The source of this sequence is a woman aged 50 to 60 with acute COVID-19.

The CDR3 spells CASSMTAGVPPEKLFF. Here the CDR3 DNA reads TGCGCCAGCAGCATGACAGCTGGGGTTCCCCCGGAAAAACTGTTTTTT. V and J are TRBV5-1 and TRBJ1-4; weak D call: TRBD1 (5 bases). The V gene lost 4 bases and the J gene lost 8 bases, with 21 bases spanning the gap. Germline values: CDR1 SGHRS, CDR2 YFSETQ. CDR3 size: 16 residues.